This T cell receptor (beta chain) was sequenced during a study of spatial heterogeneity in lung cancer. Turning to the study itself: Consistent detection of more beta-chain than alpha-chain sequences was observed. An average of more than ten raw reads was observed per unique TCR and UMI combination.

Time point: sample taken at primary tumor resection. TCRs were sequenced from unsorted whole RNA of tumor, nontumor lung or PBMC. Samples were obtained from some 72 donors, all untreated early-stage non-small cell lung cancer patients. Each molecule of TCR cDNA was tagged with one unique molecular identifier. Using its own MiXCR run on the 5' RACE reads, TCRdb lists one record per CDR3 protein. The sample holds around 63,000 distinct CDR3 sequences, more than 7% seen once. This CDR3 spans 13 amino acids. The V segment lost 6 bases and the J segment 7 bases; nucleotides outside the gene matches: 6. Germline lookup yields CDR1 SGHNT and CDR2 YENEEA.

The clonotype originates from a female donor with early-stage non-small cell lung cancer. The source material was PBMCs, sampled at surgery. V and J are TRBV11-3 and TRBJ2-1; 7 positions match TRBD1. The DNA of the CDR3 is TGTGCCAGCAGTAGGGCAGGGGGAAATGAGCAGTTCTTC. Protein product: CASSRAGGNEQFF.